These 20 T cell receptor beta chains originate from one sample sequenced in a study of cytomegalovirus exposure and HLA in healthy donors. Primers: 60 Vbeta forward and 13 Jbeta reverse. Profiling relied on immunoSEQ multiplex PCR, and the TCRdb table lists in-frame clones only, not all of them. The table has 170,000 or so clones, under 85% seen once. Material: PBMCs. The source is a man aged 50 or older in good health and CMV-seronegative.

With respect to this clone: An end of the junction does not agree with germline; a read error may underlie this. The chain is built from TRBV19 and TRBJ1-2; 10 positions agree with TRBD1. Germline CDR1 LNHDA, CDR2 SQIVND (reference sequence). The CDR3 has 14 amino acids. The CDR3 DNA is TGTGCCAGTACTATAGGGACAGGGGCATATGGCTACACCTTC. Its translation: CASTIGTGAYGYTF.

The CDR3 loop is CASSFQPGQGAQYEQYF. CDR3 DNA: TGCGCCAGCAGCTTTCAACCGGGACAGGGGGCGCAGTACGAGCAGTACTTC. The chain recombines TRBV5-1 with TRBJ2-7; 12 bases line up with TRBD1. V was clipped by 2 bases and J by 4 bases; unmatched bases: 10. Germline loops: CDR1 SGHRS, CDR2 YFSETQ. The CDR3 loop spans 17 amino acids.

The V call is TRBV6-1, the J call TRBJ2-1, with 7 bases lining up with TRBD2. V gave up 6 bases and J gave up 4 bases; unmatched junction bases: 9. Germline V gene data show CDR1 as MNHNS and CDR2 as SASEGT. The CDR3 covers 15 residues. CDR3 nucleotides: TGTGCCAGCAGATCCGGCGGGAGTGGTTACAATGAGCAGTTCTTC. This gives the protein CASRSGGSGYNEQFF.

Concerning this clone itself: A junction end diverges from the germline sequence, so it may reflect a read error. The V call is TRBV7-9, the J call TRBJ2-2; D not resolved. This CDR3 contains 15 residues. Germline CDR1 SEHNR, CDR2 FQNEAQ (reference sequence). CDR3 DNA sequence: TGTTCCAGCAGCTTAACGGGTTTGCTAACCGGGGAGCTGTTTTTT. It is translated as CSSSLTGLLTGELFF.

The chain links TRBV7-6 to TRBJ1-4; TRBD1 might be the D (5 bases). Germline assignment: CDR1 SGHVS and CDR2 FNYEAQ. This CDR3 is built from 15 residues. The V gene lost 1 base and the J gene lost 8 bases, with 14 bases spanning the gap. CDR3 in amino acids: CASSLGQGGREKLFF. The CDR3 region has the DNA TGTGCCAGCAGCTTAGGCCAGGGCGGTCGCGAAAAACTGTTTTTT.

This chain connects TRBV4-1 to TRBJ2-2, with TRBD1 identical over 9 bases. From germline, CDR1 is MGHRA and CDR2 YSYEKL. Trimming at V came to 2 bases and at J to 6 bases, leaving 7 bases not matched to a gene. The CDR3 is made up of 16 amino acids. The CDR3 reads CASSQRQGESSGELFF. The CDR3 DNA sequence: TGCGCCAGCAGCCAAAGACAGGGGGAAAGCTCCGGGGAGCTGTTTTTT.

The chain couples TRBV18 to TRBJ1-3; TRBD1 agrees at 10 bases. The V gene's germline CDR1 is KGHSH and CDR2 LQKENI. The V gene end was trimmed by 8 bases and the J gene end by 3 bases; junction bases not matched to a gene: 1. CDR3 size: 13 residues. The CDR3 loop reads CASGTGDGNTIYF. CDR3 DNA: TGTGCCAGCGGGACAGGGGATGGAAACACCATATATTTT.

V gene TRBV10-3 combines with J gene TRBJ1-1, with TRBD1 matching 10 bases. This CDR3 comprises 14 residues. J was trimmed by 0 bases and V by 6 bases; bases with no gene match: 1. Per the germline V gene, CDR1 is ENHRY and CDR2 is SYGVKD. The CDR3 nucleotides read TGTGCCATCAGGGACAGGGGGATGAACACTGAAGCTTTCTTT. It codes for CAIRDRGMNTEAFF.

V gene TRBV10-3 combines with J gene TRBJ2-3, with 10 bases identical to TRBD2. Germline values: CDR1 ENHRY, CDR2 SYGVKD. V shed 4 bases and J 0 bases; nucleotides not matched to a gene: 1. This CDR3 has 15 amino acids. CDR3 amino acids: CAISGSGGSTDTQYF. CDR3 coding DNA: TGTGCCATCAGTGGTAGCGGGGGGAGCACAGATACGCAGTATTTT.

The chain links TRBV9 to TRBJ1-6; possible D gene TRBD1, 5 bases. Germline CDR1 SGDLS, CDR2 YYNGEE. This CDR3 has 14 residues. Trimming left V 1 base short and J 9 bases short, with 11 bases between. This chain's CDR3 is CASSVLQGGSPLHF. The CDR3 nucleotides read TGTGCCAGCAGCGTACTTCAGGGTGGTTCACCCCTCCACTTT.

This sequence joins TRBV19 and TRBJ2-3, with 11 positions matching TRBD2. J lost 0 bases, V lost 4 bases, and 3 bases had no gene match. The CDR3 consists of 16 residues. Germline CDR1 and CDR2: LNHDA and SQIVND (reference sequence). The CDR3 nucleotides read TGTGCCAGTAGTAGCTCTAGCGGGAGGAGCACAGATACGCAGTATTTT. The encoded protein is CASSSSSGRSTDTQYF.

The chain couples TRBV5-1 to TRBJ2-1; 10 bases align to TRBD2. CDR1 and CDR2 (germline): SGHRS, YFSETQ. V was pared by 6 bases and J by 0 bases, with 9 bases of the junction left unmatched. CDR3 length: 17 residues. CDR3 sequence (DNA): TGCGCCAGCAACGTCGGGACTAGCGCCTCCTCCTACAATGAGCAGTTCTTC. It is translated as CASNVGTSASSYNEQFF. The variable domain in full, with the rest retrieved from reference TRBV5-1 and TRBJ2-1, is KAGVTQTPRYLIKTRGQQVTLSCSPISGHRSVSWYQQTPGQGLQFLFEYFSETQRNKGNFPGRFSGRQFSNSRSEMNVSTLELGDSALYLCASNVGTSASSYNEQFFGPGTRLTVL.

Comments on this clone: This sample also contains other DNA sequences that code for the same CDR3. V usage is TRBV11-2 and J usage is TRBJ2-3; 8 bases are shared with TRBD2. The CDR3 runs to 15 residues. The germline gives CDR1 SGHAT, CDR2 FQNNGV. V trimming: 1 base; J trimming: 2 bases; junction bases outside the gene matches: 2. CDR3 sequence reads: CASSLVAGFTDTQYF. CDR3 coding DNA: TGTGCCAGCAGCTTAGTAGCGGGATTCACAGATACGCAGTATTTT.

The gene calls are TRBV5-1 and TRBJ2-2, with D tentatively TRBD2 (6 bases). V lost 0 bases and J 6 bases, leaving 12 bases between the germline ends. Germline values: CDR1 SGHRS, CDR2 YFSETQ. CDR3 length: 15 amino acids. CDR3 loop: CASSLDLGEAGELFF. CDR3 DNA: TGCGCCAGCAGCTTGGACTTAGGGGAGGCCGGGGAGCTGTTTTTT. Together with reference TRBV5-1 and TRBJ2-2, the CDR3 gives the full variable domain: KAGVTQTPRYLIKTRGQQVTLSCSPISGHRSVSWYQQTPGQGLQFLFEYFSETQRNKGNFPGRFSGRQFSNSRSEMNVSTLELGDSALYLCASSLDLGEAGELFFGEGSRLTVL.

This chain uses TRBV7-2 with TRBJ2-1, with 8 nucleotides matching TRBD1. CDR3 size: 15 residues. V was pared by 5 bases and J by 3 bases, with 6 bases of the junction left unmatched. Per germline, CDR1 SGHTA and CDR2 FQGNSA. In nucleotides, the CDR3 is TGTGCCAGCAGCGTCGGACAGGGTCTCTACAATGAGCAGTTCTTC. Protein sequence: CASSVGQGLYNEQFF. The full variable domain, in which reference TRBV7-2 and TRBJ2-1 provide the parts outside the CDR3, is GAGVSQSPSNKVTEKGKDVELRCDPISGHTALYWYRQSLGQGLEFLIYFQGNSAPDKSGLPSDRFSAERTGGSVSTLTIQRTQQEDSAVYLCASSVGQGLYNEQFFGPGTRLTVL.

J is TRBJ1-3 and V is TRBV11-2; D is perhaps TRBD1 (6 bases). The V gene lost 0 bases and the J gene lost 2 bases, with 14 bases spanning the gap. This CDR3 has 17 amino acids. Germline lookup yields CDR1 SGHAT and CDR2 FQNNGV. This CDR3 reads CASSLERSAGAGNTIYF. CDR3 DNA sequence: TGTGCCAGCAGCTTAGAAAGGTCGGCAGGGGCTGGAAACACCATATATTTT.

The chain combines TRBV29-1 with TRBJ2-7, with TRBD1 identical over 9 bases. V dropped 4 bases and J dropped 0; count of bases not matched to a gene: 10. CDR1 and CDR2 from the germline V gene are SQVTM and ANQGSEA. This CDR3 has 16 residues. The CDR3 loop reads CSVVGGPGQGSYEQYF. The CDR3 coding sequence is TGCAGCGTTGTGGGGGGGCCGGGACAGGGCTCCTACGAGCAGTACTTC.

This clone was counted a single time. This chain joins TRBV7-9 and TRBJ2-4, with 8 bases identical to TRBD2. CDR1 SEHNR and CDR2 FQNEAQ come from the germline V gene (reference sequence). The trim removed 2 bases at V and 6 bases at J, leaving 6 bases unmatched. The CDR3 is made up of 15 amino acids. The CDR3 reads CASSLPPSGRNIQYF. The DNA of the CDR3 is TGTGCCAGCAGCTTACCCCCAAGCGGGAGAAACATTCAGTACTTC.

The chain couples TRBV4-1 to TRBJ1-5; weak D call: TRBD1 (6 bases). V was shortened by 4 bases and J by 0 bases, with 10 bases between the two germline ends. The CDR3 extends over 15 amino acids. CDR1 and CDR2 (germline): MGHRA, YSYEKL. The CDR3 protein is CASSPRQDSNQPQHF. The DNA of the CDR3 is TGCGCCAGCAGCCCTCGACAGGATAGCAATCAGCCCCAGCATTTT.

The rearrangement uses TRBV2 and TRBJ1-5, with 9 nucleotides matching TRBD1. Per germline, CDR1 SNHLY and CDR2 FYNNEI. The CDR3 extends over 15 amino acids. The J segment lost 3 bases and the V segment lost 9 bases, leaving 9 bases of the junction unmatched. The CDR3 DNA reads as TGTGCCAGTAAGGGAGGACAGGGGTACAATCAGCCCCAGCATTTT. Amino acid sequence: CASKGGQGYNQPQHF.